This T cell receptor beta chain was found in a study of T-cell memory formation after mild COVID-19. Study conclusions and caveats: Day 15 to 85 contractors were CD4/CD8 balanced; later expanders leaned CD4+. Of the contracting clones, CD4+ ones lay mainly in CM and EM, and CD8+ ones in EMRA. Pre-infection memory showed some responding clones, and this suggested that cross-reactive memory joined.

Constant-segment primers and 5'RACE yielded cDNA libraries for TCR alpha and TCR beta, each carrying sample barcodes and UMIs. One entry per CDR3 protein results from TCRdb running MiXCR on the 5' RACE reads. The sample has hundreds of thousands of distinct CDR3 sequences; over 15% are singletons. Notes on this clonotype: Its antigen remains unknown.

The clonotype was recovered from a man between 18 and 29 years old who had mild COVID-19 (a few samples of this study predate the infection). Cell type and time point are not known. Material: PBMCs or a T cell subset sorted from them (not recorded which).

The CDR3 bases are TGTGCCAGCAGTTCCGGACAGGGGATTGTAGGCGAGCAGTACGTC. It yields the protein CASSSGQGIVGEQYV. This chain uses TRBV6-5 with TRBJ2-7, with 9 bases fitting TRBD1. The CDR3 covers 15 residues. From germline, CDR1 is MNHEY and CDR2 SVGAGI. The V and J ends lost 4 bases and 6 bases, in that order; junction bases with no gene match: 10.